This T cell receptor (beta chain) was recorded in a study of cytomegalovirus exposure and HLA in healthy donors. V lost 2 bases and J 9 bases, leaving 11 bases between the germline ends. The CDR3 loop spans 14 amino acids. Per germline, CDR1 LNHNV and CDR2 YYDKDF (reference sequence). The protocol was immunoSEQ multiplex PCR, while the TCRdb copy is restricted to in-frame clones and leaves out a portion. The profile shows 45,000 to 65,000 clones, about 92% of them singletons. The sample taken for sequencing was PBMCs. The chain links TRBV15 to TRBJ1-6, with D perhaps matching TRBD1 (5 bases). The receptor's source is a woman in her late teens or twenties in good health and CMV-seropositive. The CDR3 region is CATSRILRGSPLHF. CDR3 DNA sequence: TGTGCCACCAGCAGAATCCTAAGGGGTTCACCCCTCCACTTT.